The 18 T cell receptor beta chains below come from one sample, sequenced in a study of blood T cell repertoires in COVID-19. TCRdb keeps only in-frame clones here, not all; method: immunoSEQ multiplex PCR. The sample has under 300,000 clones, about 86% seen once. The sample consisted of peripheral blood. Receptors were obtained from a man aged 18-30 years with active or convalescent COVID-19.

J is TRBJ2-1 and V is TRBV19, with 10 bases that match TRBD2. Germline V gene data show CDR1 as LNHDA and CDR2 as SQIVND (reference sequence). The J segment lost 5 bases and the V segment lost 8 bases, leaving 3 bases of the junction unmatched. The CDR3 contains 13 residues. This CDR3 is CASQRGGNNEQFF. The CDR3 DNA sequence: TGTGCCAGTCAGCGGGGGGGTAACAATGAGCAGTTCTTC.

The genes are TRBV24-1 and TRBJ2-5, with TRBD1 matching 10 bases. J lost 4 bases, V lost 3 bases, and 4 bases had no gene match. CDR3 length: 15 residues. Germline lookup yields CDR1 KGHDR and CDR2 SFDVKD. The CDR3 region is CATSDGTGAGETQYF. CDR3 nucleotide sequence: TGTGCCACCAGTGATGGGACAGGGGCGGGAGAGACCCAGTACTTC.

The chain carries TRBV6-5 and TRBJ2-5, with 13 bases lining up with TRBD2. The CDR3 totals 15 residues. The V and J ends lost 3 bases and 5 bases, in that order; junction bases with no gene match: 3. CDR1 is MNHEY and CDR2 is SVGAGI in the germline V gene. The CDR3 nucleotides read TGTGCCAGCAGTTATACTAGCGGGGGGGTCGAGACCCAGTACTTC. This encodes CASSYTSGGVETQYF.

This chain joins TRBV12-3 or TRBV12-4 and TRBJ2-2, with D possibly matching TRBD1 (6 bases). Trimming shortened V by 8 bases and J by 5 bases, and 9 bases separated the two germline ends. This CDR3 has 12 amino acids. CDR3 residues: CASLQGTGELFF. In DNA, the CDR3 is TGTGCCAGCCTTCAGGGGACCGGGGAGCTGTTTTTT.

The chain couples TRBV2 to TRBJ1-1; D unresolved. CDR3 length: 13 residues. Trimming stripped 7 bases from V and 3 bases from J, with 12 bases between. Germline V CDR1 and CDR2: SNHLY, FYNNEI. The CDR3, as DNA: TGTGCCAGCATTGGTCAGTCCGACACTGAAGCTTTCTTT. This sequence encodes CASIGQSDTEAFF.

V and J are TRBV24-1 and TRBJ2-3; D is perhaps TRBD1 (6 bases). The V and J ends lost 10 bases and 5 bases respectively, with 21 bases between them. Per germline, CDR1 KGHDR and CDR2 SFDVKD. The CDR3 runs to 15 residues. In DNA, the CDR3 is TGTGCCACGGCTAAACAGGGCCCCCGTAGAGATACGCAGTATTTT. Amino acid sequence: CATAKQGPRRDTQYF.

V usage is TRBV6-2 or TRBV6-3 and J usage is TRBJ2-1, with D tentatively TRBD1 (5 bases). This CDR3 comprises 15 residues. V lost 6 bases and J 7 bases, leaving 19 bases between the germline ends. Germline lookup yields CDR1 MNHEY and CDR2 SVGEGT. DNA of the CDR3: TGTGCCAGCAGCTTCGACAGACCAACCTTTAATGAGCAGTTCTTC. Its translation is CASSFDRPTFNEQFF.

CDR3 region: CASSPGTGVSDTQYF. In DNA form, the CDR3 reads TGTGCCAGCTCACCCGGGACAGGGGTATCGGATACGCAGTATTTT. This chain joins TRBV18 and TRBJ2-3; TRBD1 aligns across 10 bases. This CDR3 has 15 residues. The ends lost 3 bases at V and 6 bases at J; junction bases unmatched: 6. Germline values: CDR1 KGHSH, CDR2 LQKENI.

The genes are TRBV24-1 and TRBJ2-1, with TRBD2 identical over 7 bases. This CDR3 is 12 amino acids long. V lost 9 bases, J lost 2 bases, and 0 bases stayed unmatched. Germline CDR1 is KGHDR and CDR2 is SFDVKD. The chain's CDR3 is CATGLAYNEQFF. In nucleotides, the CDR3 is TGTGCCACCGGACTAGCCTACAATGAGCAGTTCTTC.

Only a few counts were recorded for this clone. The chain links TRBV25-1 to TRBJ1-2; weak D call: TRBD1 (6 bases). The CDR3 runs to 12 residues. Trimming pared 8 bases from V and 4 bases from J, leaving 11 bases between. Germline-derived CDR1 and CDR2 are MGHDK and SYGVNS. The chain's CDR3 is CASATGSYGYTF. The CDR3 bases are TGTGCCAGCGCTACAGGGTCCTATGGCTACACCTTC.

This chain uses TRBV2 with TRBJ1-1; tentative D call: TRBD1 (5 bases). CDR3 length: 15 amino acids. Germline CDR1 and CDR2: SNHLY and FYNNEI. The V end lost 8 bases, the J end lost 8 bases, and 24 bases lay between the germline ends. The CDR3 sequence: CASSETPPRAQEAFF. The CDR3 nucleotides read TGTGCCAGCTCCGAGACCCCCCCCAGGGCCCAGGAAGCTTTCTTT.

The J gene is TRBJ1-1, the V gene TRBV6-5; D is undetermined. CDR1 and CDR2 (germline): MNHEY, SVGAGI. V lost 2 bases and J lost 1, with 5 bases in between. The CDR3 runs to 13 residues. In DNA form, the CDR3 reads TGTGCCAGCAGTTACGCCAGGAACACTGAAGCTTTCTTT. It codes for CASSYARNTEAFF.

This clone was observed a single time. This chain joins TRBV7-6 and TRBJ2-7; TRBD2 matches 11 bases. The CDR3 covers 16 residues. V lost 3 bases, J lost 7 bases, and 11 bases stayed unmatched. Germline V CDR1 and CDR2: SGHVS, FNYEAQ. CDR3 coding DNA: TGTGCCAGCAGCTTGAAGCTACTAGCGGGAGTGGGGGAGCAGTACTTC. Its protein product is CASSLKLLAGVGEQYF.

The chain joins TRBV30 to TRBJ1-4; D perhaps matches TRBD1 (5 bases). The germline gives CDR1 GTSNPN, CDR2 SVGIG (reference sequence). V was cut by 0 bases and J by 5 bases, with 16 bases left in between. The CDR3 consists of 16 residues. The CDR3 loop is CAWSVKGSVVNEKLFF. The DNA for the CDR3 is TGTGCCTGGAGTGTTAAGGGGTCAGTAGTAAATGAAAAACTGTTTTTT.

This clone was observed a handful of times. The J gene is TRBJ2-3, the V gene TRBV6-5; D is possibly TRBD1 (7 bases). The germline V gene has CDR1 MNHEY and CDR2 SVGAGI. Trimming pared 7 bases from V and 4 bases from J, leaving 15 bases between. The CDR3 totals 14 residues. The CDR3 protein is CASKETGEADTQYF. As DNA, the CDR3 is TGTGCCAGCAAGGAAACAGGGGAGGCAGATACGCAGTATTTT.

V is TRBV2 and J is TRBJ2-7; D is undetermined. In germline, CDR1 is SNHLY, CDR2 FYNNEI. The length of the CDR3 is 13 residues. The V gene lost 3 bases and the J gene lost 3 bases, with 9 bases spanning the gap. CDR3 sequence reads: CASSDASDYEQYF. CDR3 nucleotides: TGTGCCAGCAGTGATGCGAGCGACTACGAGCAGTACTTC.

The chain recombines TRBV27 with TRBJ1-5; 10 nucleotides agree with TRBD1. There are 14 residues in the CDR3. Germline CDR1 reads MNHEY; CDR2 reads SMNVEV (reference sequence). Trimming removed 5 bases from V and 5 bases from J; junction bases left unmatched: 3. This CDR3 is CASSPGTGDQPQHF. The CDR3 DNA reads TGTGCCAGCAGTCCCGGGACAGGGGATCAGCCCCAGCATTTT.

The chain is built from TRBV6-5 and TRBJ1-2; D remains unclear. The CDR3 runs 11 residues. The germline CDR1 and CDR2 sequences are MNHEY and SVGAGI. The V end was cut by 8 bases, the J end by 8 bases, with 12 bases between. CDR3 nucleotides: TGTGCCAGCGCAGTCCAATCGGGCTACACCTTC. Translation: CASAVQSGYTF.